What follows are 31 T cell receptor beta chains derived from one specimen sequenced in a study of response to subunit inactivated influenza vaccine. TCRdb used MiXCR to reprocess the RT-PCR reads, holding one entry per CDR3 protein. The sample lists 300,000 to 350,000 distinct CDR3 sequences; 21% were seen once. The sequencing used PBMCs from blood, collected about 20 months after vaccination. Source of these receptors: a man aged 50 to 75 who received an inactivated influenza vaccine.

There are a few counts of this clonotype. For the CDR3, the DNA is TGCAGCGTTGCCCAATGGGGACGAACAGATACGCAGTATTTT. It encodes CSVAQWGRTDTQYF. V gene TRBV29-1 combines with J gene TRBJ2-3; D possibly matches TRBD1 or TRBD2 (5 bases each). The V and J ends lost 4 bases and 3 bases respectively, with 14 bases between them. CDR1 is SQVTM, CDR2 ANQGSEA, per germline. This CDR3 contains 14 residues.

This clonotype occurred a few times. The CDR3 DNA sequence: TGTGCCAGCAGCCCCACCCCCCATGAGCCCCAGCATTTT. This translates into CASSPTPHEPQHF. This rearrangement joins TRBV28 to TRBJ1-5; no clear D. Germline V gene sequence: CDR1 MDHEN, CDR2 SYDVKM. The CDR3 has 13 amino acids. V was cut by 6 bases and J by 8 bases, with 14 bases left in between.

A word on this clonotype: The junction departs from the called germline gene at one end, perhaps through a read error. The V call is TRBV7-8, the J call TRBJ1-2, with D possibly being TRBD1 (5 bases). Looked up from germline, CDR1 is SGHVS and CDR2 is FQNEAQ. This CDR3 is built from 15 residues. The CDR3 reads CASSYSGRVNYGHTF. The CDR3 DNA follows: TGTGCCAGCAGCTATTCAGGGCGAGTGAACTATGGCCACACCTTC.

This clonotype occurred once. The genes are TRBV7-9 and TRBJ1-6, with a possible D match to TRBD1 (5 bases). Per germline, CDR1 SEHNR and CDR2 FQNEAQ (reference sequence). There are 16 residues in the CDR3. V lost 5 bases to trimming and J lost 4 bases, with 15 bases between them. The CDR3 DNA reads as TGTGCCAGCAGCGATAGCTGGGGGGGGTATAATTCACCCCTCCACTTT. Translation gives CASSDSWGGYNSPLHF. The full variable domain, completed using reference TRBV7-9 and TRBJ1-6, is DTGVSQNPRHKITKRGQNVTFRCDPISEHNRLYWYRQTLGQGPEFLTYFQNEAQLEKSRLLSDRFSAERPKGSFSTLEIQRTEQGDSAMYLCASSDSWGGYNSPLHFGNGTRLTVT.

For the CDR3, the DNA is TGTGCCACCAGTAAAGCCGGGGAGCTGTTTTTT. Its translation: CATSKAGELFF. V gene TRBV24-1 combines with J gene TRBJ2-2; D gene unclear. Looked up from germline, CDR1 is KGHDR and CDR2 is SFDVKD. This CDR3 comprises 11 residues. Deletions cut 6 bases from V and 6 bases from J, with 4 bases between.

This clonotype was detected only a few times. The V gene is TRBV18, the J gene TRBJ1-4; D remains unclear. The CDR3 contains 15 residues. CDR1 and CDR2 (germline): KGHSH, LQKENI. Trimming left V 3 bases short and J 8 bases short, with 16 bases between. The CDR3 DNA follows: TGTGCCAGCTCACCCCCTGACACGCGAGTGGAAAAACTGTTTTTT. Translation gives CASSPPDTRVEKLFF.

This rearrangement joins TRBV5-4 to TRBJ2-5, with 8 bases fitting TRBD2. The germline CDR1 and CDR2 sequences are SGHNT and YYREEE (reference sequence). This CDR3 spans 16 amino acids. J gave up 5 bases and V 0 bases, and 9 bases lay outside the gene matches. CDR3 DNA: TGTGCCAGCAGCTTGGGTACGGGACTAGTAGGGGAGACCCAGTACTTC. It is translated as CASSLGTGLVGETQYF.

V is TRBV10-3 and J is TRBJ2-1; 9 bases are shared with TRBD2. The length of the CDR3 is 17 residues. Germline CDR1 ENHRY, CDR2 SYGVKD. V dropped 5 bases and J dropped 6; count of bases not matched to a gene: 14. As DNA, the CDR3 is TGTGCCATCAGTCAAGCCCCCCCTAGCGGGAAAATCAATGAGCAGTTCTTC. Translating it yields CAISQAPPSGKINEQFF.

There are a few counts of this clonotype. This rearrangement joins TRBV3-1 to TRBJ1-5, with a tentative D call TRBD1 (5 bases). This CDR3 comprises 13 residues. V was shortened by 4 bases and J by 5 bases, with 9 bases between the two germline ends. Germline CDR1 reads LGHDT; CDR2 reads YNNKEL (reference sequence). The chain's CDR3 is CASSRQPDQPQHF. For the CDR3, the DNA is TGTGCCAGCAGCCGACAGCCAGATCAGCCCCAGCATTTT.

CDR3 residues: CASSPRGGAFNEQFF. The CDR3 coding sequence is TGTGCCAGCAGCCCCAGGGGGGGGGCGTTTAATGAGCAGTTCTTC. This rearrangement joins TRBV3-1 to TRBJ2-1; D could derive from TRBD1 or TRBD2 (7 bases each). The CDR3 extends over 15 amino acids. The ends were cut back, 4 bases at V and 7 bases at J, with 17 bases in the middle. Per germline, CDR1 LGHDT and CDR2 YNNKEL (reference sequence).

This sequence joins TRBV7-9 and TRBJ2-5; D is perhaps TRBD2 (5 bases). The germline V and J ends were trimmed by 5 bases and 3 bases, with 13 bases remaining between them. Germline CDR1 and CDR2: SEHNR and FQNEAQ (reference sequence). This CDR3 region has 14 residues. The CDR3 DNA reads as TGTGCCAGCAGCCGAAGCCGGGGAGAAGAGACCCAGTACTTC. It encodes CASSRSRGEETQYF.

This chain joins TRBV20-1 and TRBJ2-1; D possibly matches TRBD1 or TRBD2 (6 bases each). This CDR3 is 16 amino acids long. CDR1 is DFQATT and CDR2 is SNEGSKA in the germline V gene (reference sequence). V lost 6 bases to trimming and J lost 2 bases, with 20 bases between them. This CDR3 is CSAISALGGTYNEQFF. The DNA for the CDR3 is TGCAGTGCCATTTCCGCTTTGGGGGGCACCTACAATGAGCAGTTCTTC.

This clonotype was picked up many times. The chain combines TRBV12-3 or TRBV12-4 with TRBJ1-2; possibly TRBD1 for D (5 bases). With 3 bases removed from V and 5 bases from J, the gap between germline ends came to 10 bases. CDR3 length: 13 amino acids. The CDR3 nucleotides are TGTGCCAGCAGTTTGGGGCTAGGGTATGGCTACACCTTC. Protein product: CASSLGLGYGYTF.

V is TRBV20-1 and J is TRBJ2-5, with 8 bases matching TRBD1. The trim removed 4 bases at V and 5 bases at J, leaving 6 bases unmatched. The length of the CDR3 is 13 residues. Germline V CDR1 and CDR2: DFQATT, SNEGSKA (reference sequence). The CDR3 reads CSAMDRVGETQYF. CDR3 in DNA: TGCAGTGCTATGGACAGGGTCGGTGAGACCCAGTACTTC.

The genes are TRBV5-1 and TRBJ2-2; 7 bases line up with TRBD2. This CDR3 spans 16 amino acids. Germline V gene lookup returns CDR1 SGHRS and CDR2 YFSETQ. The junction had 6 bases not matched to a gene; V was cut back by 0 bases and J by 4 bases. DNA of the CDR3: TGCGCCAGCAGCTTGGTGTCTAGCGGTTTCACCGGGGAGCTGTTTTTT. It is translated as CASSLVSSGFTGELFF.

This clonotype was seen only a few times. The gene calls are TRBV7-2 and TRBJ2-1; D assignment may be TRBD1 or TRBD2 (6 bases each). Deletions cut 1 base from V and 8 bases from J, with 15 bases between. The CDR3 covers 15 residues. Germline V lookup: CDR1 SGHTA, CDR2 FQGNSA. The CDR3 DNA reads as TGTGCCAGCAGCTTAGTAGGACGGGGGCTCGATGAGCAGTTCTTC. This codes for CASSLVGRGLDEQFF.

This clonotype was recorded a few times. The chain couples TRBV6-2 or TRBV6-3 to TRBJ2-1, with 13 bases lining up with TRBD2. CDR3 size: 20 residues. J gave up 6 bases and V 0 bases, and 14 bases lay outside the gene matches. Germline lookup yields CDR1 MNHEY and CDR2 SVGEGT. CDR3 DNA: TGTGCCAGCAGTTACTCGAGAAGTGGGACTAGCGGGATGAGTCGCAATGAGCAGTTCTTC. Amino acids: CASSYSRSGTSGMSRNEQFF.

This clonotype was seen more than once but under ten times. CDR3 bases: TGCAGCGTTGAACCCAGGGGCGGCCTCACCTACAATGAGCAGTTCTTC. Amino acids: CSVEPRGGLTYNEQFF. The chain couples TRBV29-1 to TRBJ2-1, with D possibly TRBD1 on 6 matching bases. Trimming removed 2 bases from V and 2 bases from J, with 16 bases in between. This CDR3 spans 16 amino acids. Germline V CDR1 and CDR2: SQVTM, ANQGSEA.

The chain recombines TRBV10-1 with TRBJ1-5, with no clear D. The V gene lost 1 base and the J gene lost 8 bases, with 9 bases spanning the gap. The length of the CDR3 is 13 residues. Germline CDR1 WNHNN, CDR2 SYGVQD (reference sequence). CDR3 loop: CASSEYLSEPQHF. The CDR3 DNA sequence: TGCGCCAGCAGTGAGTACCTGTCGGAGCCCCAGCATTTT.

The sample holds a few counts of this clonotype. The genes are TRBV12-3 or TRBV12-4 and TRBJ1-5; unclear D gene. Trimming took 0 bases from V and 0 from J, leaving 3 bases between them. The CDR3 contains 14 residues. Here the CDR3 DNA reads TGTGCCAGCAGTTTAGCCACTAGCAATCAGCCCCAGCATTTT. Translating gives CASSLATSNQPQHF.

The chain couples TRBV19 to TRBJ1-5, with 7 bases identical to TRBD1. The length of the CDR3 is 14 residues. The trim removed 3 bases at V and 6 bases at J, leaving 5 bases unmatched. Germline V gene sequence: CDR1 LNHDA, CDR2 SQIVND (reference sequence). CDR3 protein: CASSMTGNGQPQHF. The CDR3 coding sequence is TGTGCCAGTAGTATGACAGGGAACGGTCAGCCCCAGCATTTT.

This clonotype has more than one count but fewer than ten. The gene calls are TRBV6-2 or TRBV6-3 and TRBJ1-6; D unresolved. The CDR3 is 13 amino acids. V dropped 4 bases and J dropped 8 bases, with 9 bases sitting between them. Germline V gene lookup returns CDR1 MNHEY and CDR2 SVGEGT. The CDR3 protein is CASSSNAYSPLHF. CDR3 DNA: TGTGCCAGCAGTTCCAATGCCTATTCACCCCTCCACTTT.

In this sample, this clonotype turned up a few times. This chain joins TRBV12-3 or TRBV12-4 and TRBJ2-7; TRBD2 aligns across 9 bases. With 6 bases clipped from V and 1 base from J, the junction kept 4 bases outside the gene matches. This CDR3 comprises 14 residues. CDR3 region: CASRLTSGSYEQYF. The CDR3 bases are TGTGCCAGCAGGCTGACTAGCGGATCCTACGAGCAGTACTTC.

The V and J genes are TRBV4-2 and TRBJ2-3; the match to TRBD2 covers 11 bases. The length of the CDR3 is 15 residues. V lost 4 bases to trimming and J lost 1 base; unmatched junction nucleotides: 1. Per the germline V gene, CDR1 is LGHNA and CDR2 is YNFKEQ. In nucleotides, the CDR3 is TGTGCCAGCAGCCCACTAGCGGGGGGCACAGATACGCAGTATTTT. Translating gives CASSPLAGGTDTQYF.

This rearrangement joins TRBV12-3 or TRBV12-4 to TRBJ2-6; no definite D call. The CDR3 loop spans 14 amino acids. With 6 bases removed from V and 2 bases from J, the gap between germline ends came to 8 bases. Written as DNA, the CDR3 is TGTGCCAGCAGACTCCTACCTGGGGCCAACGTCCTGACTTTC. Its translation is CASRLLPGANVLTF.

V is TRBV7-9 and J is TRBJ2-5, with a tentative D call TRBD2 (5 bases). V lost 5 bases to trimming and J lost 5 bases, with 18 bases between them. CDR1 and CDR2 (germline): SEHNR, FQNEAQ (reference sequence). This CDR3 spans 15 amino acids. The CDR3 DNA reads as TGTGCCAGCAGCCCATGGCGGGCACCGTCGGAGACCCAGTACTTC. Translating it yields CASSPWRAPSETQYF.

CDR3 residues: CASKGQGDYGYTF. CDR3 sequence (DNA): TGTGCCAGTAAGGGACAGGGAGACTATGGCTACACCTTC. This sequence joins TRBV19 and TRBJ1-2; 9 bases are shared with TRBD1. The CDR3 has 13 amino acids. Germline trimming cut 7 bases from V and 3 bases from J; bases unmatched to any gene: 3. CDR1 LNHDA and CDR2 SQIVND come from the germline V gene (reference sequence).

There are a few counts of this clonotype. V is TRBV6-2 or TRBV6-3 and J is TRBJ2-5; a possible D gene is TRBD2 (5 bases). Germline CDR1 reads MNHEY; CDR2 reads SVGEGT. The length of the CDR3 is 16 residues. Trimming took off 2 bases at V and 3 bases at J, with 16 bases between the two ends. CDR3 DNA sequence: TGTGCCAGCAGTTACCCACGAGGGAGCGGTGAAGAGACCCAGTACTTC. This sequence encodes CASSYPRGSGEETQYF.

The chain is built from TRBV7-2 and TRBJ1-4, with D unresolved. Trimming pared 1 base from V and 7 bases from J, leaving 13 bases between. This CDR3 comprises 15 residues. Germline CDR1 reads SGHTA; CDR2 reads FQGNSA. Here the CDR3 reads CASSLGLRGGEKLFF. In DNA form, the CDR3 reads TGTGCCAGCAGCTTAGGTCTTCGGGGAGGTGAAAAACTGTTTTTT.

This rearrangement joins TRBV11-2 to TRBJ2-7, with 7 bases aligning to TRBD1. The CDR3 is 15 amino acids. J lost 6 bases, V lost 5 bases, and 13 bases had no gene match. From germline, CDR1 is SGHAT and CDR2 FQNNGV. CDR3 sequence: CASSLHLTGLIEQYF. CDR3 DNA sequence: TGTGCCAGCAGCCTTCATTTGACAGGGCTCATCGAGCAGTACTTC.

This clonotype was seen a handful of times. This chain links TRBV5-4 with TRBJ1-4; D might be TRBD1 (6 bases). CDR1 is SGHNT, CDR2 YYREEE, per germline (reference sequence). CDR3 length equals 12 residues. Trimming left V 4 bases short and J 10 bases short, with 11 bases between. In nucleotides, the CDR3 is TGTGCCAGCAGCATTACAGGGAGAAAACTGTTTTTT. This translates into CASSITGRKLFF.